Following are 21 T cell receptor beta chains from one sample sequenced in a study of beta chain features in type 1 diabetes. Whole-study results and caveats: In every one of the four CD4+ subsets, TCRB CDR3s were moderately but significantly shorter in Type 1 diabetes patients.

The antigens for these receptors are not known. Expressed TCRB transcripts were sequenced after all isolated RNA was converted to cDNA. Here immunoSEQ multiplex PCR was the method, and the copy in TCRdb shows in-frame clones only, minus some. The sample records about 160,000 clones, 7.5% to 9.5% being singletons. Source material: central memory CD4+ T cells from blood. Receptors were obtained from a woman younger than 35 with type 1 diabetes.

CDR3 protein: CASSLSGNTGELFF. The CDR3 DNA is TGTGCCAGCAGCTTGTCCGGGAACACCGGGGAGCTGTTTTTT. The genes are TRBV7-9 and TRBJ2-2, with D unresolved. CDR1 SEHNR and CDR2 FQNEAQ come from the germline V gene (reference sequence). This CDR3 is built from 14 residues. V lost 3 bases, J lost 1 base, and 6 bases lay in between.

This clone was recorded a few times. The chain is built from TRBV4-2 and TRBJ2-7, with 10 bases matching TRBD2. Trimming took 0 bases from V and 4 from J; bases not matched to a gene: 6. Germline-derived CDR1 and CDR2 are LGHNA and YNFKEQ. The CDR3 spans 16 residues. The CDR3 region has the DNA TGTGCCAGCAGCCAAGATACGGCTAGCGGGAGTTACGAGCAGTACTTC. Encoded protein: CASSQDTASGSYEQYF.

This chain joins TRBV6-5 and TRBJ1-6, with TRBD1 identical over 8 bases. Germline loops: CDR1 MNHEY, CDR2 SVGAGI. The ends lost 0 bases at V and 8 bases at J; junction bases unmatched: 3. The CDR3 runs 15 residues. The CDR3 is CASSYSGQGYSPLHF. CDR3 DNA: TGTGCCAGCAGTTACTCCGGACAGGGTTATTCACCCCTCCACTTT.

This clone was detected a few times. V and J are TRBV7-6 and TRBJ1-2; D is ambiguous. The CDR3 length is 13 residues. Trimming took off 5 bases at V and 3 bases at J, with 10 bases between the two ends. Germline V gene sequence: CDR1 SGHVS, CDR2 FNYEAQ. CDR3 bases: TGTGCCAGCAGCGAGCACTTTGACTATGGCTACACCTTC. It translates to CASSEHFDYGYTF.

DNA for the CDR3: TGTGCCAGTAGCGACAGGGTTGGGGAGACCCAGTACTTC. This sequence encodes CASSDRVGETQYF. The chain uses TRBV19 and TRBJ2-5; 7 bases are shared with TRBD1. The trim removed 6 bases at V and 5 bases at J, leaving 6 bases unmatched. The CDR3 consists of 13 residues. Germline lookup yields CDR1 LNHDA and CDR2 SQIVND (reference sequence). The entire variable domain, with the rest obtained from reference TRBV19 and TRBJ2-5, is as follows: DGGITQSPKYLFRKEGQNVTLSCEQNLNHDAMYWYRQDPGQGLRLIYYSQIVNDFQKGDIAEGYSVSREKKESFPLTVTSAQKNPTAFYLCASSDRVGETQYFGPGTRLLVL.

This clone was counted a few times. This rearrangement joins TRBV4-3 to TRBJ2-7; 9 nucleotides match TRBD1. V lost 4 bases and J lost 3; bases outside the gene matches: 7. The CDR3 has 15 residues. Germline V gene sequence: CDR1 LGHNA, CDR2 YSLEER. The CDR3 DNA is TGCGCCAGCAGCCGAGGGACAGGGCCGAACTACGAGCAGTACTTC. This encodes CASSRGTGPNYEQYF.

The chain couples TRBV29-1 to TRBJ2-1, with TRBD2 matching 9 bases. The junction had 11 bases not matched to a gene; V was cut back by 6 bases and J by 8 bases. The CDR3 spans 14 residues. The germline V gene encodes CDR1 SQVTM and CDR2 ANQGSEA. The CDR3 reads CSVRWAGGPHEQFF. DNA of the CDR3: TGCAGCGTGAGATGGGCGGGAGGGCCCCATGAGCAGTTCTTC.

The chain has TRBV10-3 and TRBJ2-4; 8 bases match TRBD2. The J segment lost 6 bases and the V segment lost 10 bases, leaving 17 bases of the junction unmatched. CDR1 is ENHRY, CDR2 SYGVKD, per germline. The CDR3 has 16 residues. CDR3 sequence: CATGTAGEGRGNIQYF. As DNA, the CDR3 is TGTGCCACCGGAACAGCGGGGGAGGGCCGGGGAAACATTCAGTACTTC.

This clone was counted between two and nine times. CDR3 protein: CASSLPWTGATNTEAFF. The CDR3, as DNA: TGTGCCAGCAGCCTACCCTGGACAGGGGCTACGAACACTGAAGCTTTCTTT. The chain uses TRBV5-7 and TRBJ1-1; 9 bases agree with TRBD1. TRBV5-7 is an open reading frame whose function is uncertain. J gave up 1 base and V 4 bases, and 11 bases lay outside the gene matches. The CDR3 runs to 17 residues.

The CDR3, as DNA: TGTGCCAGCACCCCAGGACTCTCGAGCACAGATACGCAGTATTTT. Its translation is CASTPGLSSTDTQYF. The chain uses TRBV28 and TRBJ2-3; a weak D match, TRBD2 (5 bases). The CDR3 extends over 15 amino acids. Germline V gene data show CDR1 as MDHEN and CDR2 as SYDVKM. V gave up 7 bases and J gave up 0 bases, with 14 bases separating them.

The CDR3 DNA reads TGCAGCGCCTCGGGCGGGGATGGCAATCAGCCCCAGCATTTT. It is translated as CSASGGDGNQPQHF. This chain joins TRBV29-1 and TRBJ1-5; D gene uncertain. Trimming pared 7 bases from V and 2 bases from J, leaving 15 bases between. CDR1 SQVTM and CDR2 ANQGSEA come from the germline V gene. The CDR3 extends over 14 amino acids. The full variable domain, with the rest looked up from reference TRBV29-1 and TRBJ1-5, is SAVISQKPSRDICQRGTSLTIQCQVDSQVTMMFWYRQQPGQSLTLIATANQGSEATYESGFVIDKFPISRPNLTFSTLTVSNMSPEDSSIYLCSASGGDGNQPQHFGDGTRLSIL.

J is TRBJ1-4 and V is TRBV4-3; 8 positions match TRBD1. The CDR3 totals 14 residues. CDR1 is LGHNA, CDR2 YSLEER, per germline. The ends lost 4 bases at V and 8 bases at J; junction bases unmatched: 6. The CDR3 reads CASSPNGDREKLFF. Here the CDR3 DNA reads TGCGCCAGCAGCCCCAATGGGGACAGGGAAAAACTGTTTTTT.

V gene TRBV7-2 combines with J gene TRBJ2-7; D might be TRBD2 (6 bases). Trimming stripped 5 bases from V and 7 bases from J, with 9 bases between. This CDR3 comprises 11 residues. Germline V gives CDR1 SGHTA, CDR2 FQGNSA. The CDR3 is CASSGAGEQYF. Here the CDR3 DNA reads TGTGCCAGCAGCGGGGCGGGAGAGCAGTACTTC.

The rearrangement uses TRBV5-1 and TRBJ2-1, with a weak D call TRBD2 (5 bases). V dropped 2 bases and J dropped 10 bases, with 7 bases sitting between them. The germline gives CDR1 SGHRS, CDR2 YFSETQ. The CDR3 extends over 11 amino acids. For the CDR3, the DNA is TGCGCCAGCAGCTTAGAGCGGGAGCAGTTCTTC. Its translation is CASSLEREQFF.

There are many counts of this clone. V gene TRBV14 combines with J gene TRBJ2-7; TRBD2 agrees at 11 bases. CDR3 length: 14 residues. Germline values: CDR1 SGHDN, CDR2 FVKESK. After removal of 2 bases from V and 6 bases from J, the junction contained 3 bases not matched to a gene. CDR3: CASSQTSGSGEQYF. The DNA of the CDR3 is TGTGCCAGCAGCCAAACTAGCGGGAGCGGCGAGCAGTACTTC.

A few counts support this clone. The chain carries TRBV23-1 and TRBJ1-2, with 8 bases that match TRBD1. TRBV23-1 belongs to the ORF category, with a function that is uncertain. This CDR3 region has 17 residues. J was trimmed by 6 bases and V by 6 bases; bases with no gene match: 18. CDR3 sequence (DNA): TGCGCCAGCAGACCCTCACTCGACAGGGGTCGATACGATGGCTACACCTTC. As protein: CASRPSLDRGRYDGYTF.

The J gene is TRBJ1-4, the V gene TRBV25-1, with a weak D call TRBD1 (5 bases). The length of the CDR3 is 14 residues. Germline V gene lookup returns CDR1 MGHDK and CDR2 SYGVNS. The germline V and J ends were trimmed by 5 bases and 1 base, with 8 bases remaining between them. The CDR3 region has the DNA TGTGCCAGCAGTACCGGGGGAACTAATGAAAAACTGTTTTTT. Its translation is CASSTGGTNEKLFF.

This clone appeared many times. The rearrangement links TRBV29-1 to TRBJ1-1, with D perhaps matching TRBD1 (5 bases). The CDR3 is 11 residues long. The V end lost 6 bases, the J end lost 8 bases, and 13 bases lay between the germline ends. Germline V gene sequence: CDR1 SQVTM, CDR2 ANQGSEA. The CDR3 region has the DNA TGCAGCGTCGCGGGGACGGAAGAAGCTTTCTTT. Protein: CSVAGTEEAFF. The whole variable domain, remainder taken from reference TRBV29-1 and TRBJ1-1, is SAVISQKPSRDICQRGTSLTIQCQVDSQVTMMFWYRQQPGQSLTLIATANQGSEATYESGFVIDKFPISRPNLTFSTLTVSNMSPEDSSIYLCSVAGTEEAFFGQGTRLTVV.

This clone has a handful of counts. The rearrangement uses TRBV11-2 and TRBJ2-7; 12 bases are a match to TRBD2. V shed 3 bases and J 0 bases; nucleotides not matched to a gene: 9. In germline, CDR1 is SGHAT, CDR2 FQNNGV. The length of the CDR3 is 18 residues. CDR3: CASSFLETSGGSSYEQYF. Written as DNA, the CDR3 is TGTGCCAGCAGCTTCTTGGAGACTAGCGGGGGTAGCTCCTACGAGCAGTACTTC.

The chain employs TRBV18 and TRBJ1-5; 7 nucleotides align to TRBD1. Germline CDR1 KGHSH, CDR2 LQKENI. This CDR3 spans 15 amino acids. J was trimmed by 3 bases and V by 2 bases; bases with no gene match: 4. Here the CDR3 reads CASSPGQAPNQPQHF. In nucleotides, the CDR3 is TGTGCCAGCTCACCAGGACAGGCACCCAATCAGCCCCAGCATTTT.

The V and J genes are TRBV21-1 and TRBJ1-1; TRBD1, the table's D call, was not compared with the DNA. TRBV21-1 is shown as a pseudogene. The CDR3 sequence is 14 residues long. This CDR3 is CASSATGGGTEAFF. The CDR3 coding sequence is TGTGCCAGCAGCGCGACAGGGGGCGGGACTGAAGCTTTCTTT.